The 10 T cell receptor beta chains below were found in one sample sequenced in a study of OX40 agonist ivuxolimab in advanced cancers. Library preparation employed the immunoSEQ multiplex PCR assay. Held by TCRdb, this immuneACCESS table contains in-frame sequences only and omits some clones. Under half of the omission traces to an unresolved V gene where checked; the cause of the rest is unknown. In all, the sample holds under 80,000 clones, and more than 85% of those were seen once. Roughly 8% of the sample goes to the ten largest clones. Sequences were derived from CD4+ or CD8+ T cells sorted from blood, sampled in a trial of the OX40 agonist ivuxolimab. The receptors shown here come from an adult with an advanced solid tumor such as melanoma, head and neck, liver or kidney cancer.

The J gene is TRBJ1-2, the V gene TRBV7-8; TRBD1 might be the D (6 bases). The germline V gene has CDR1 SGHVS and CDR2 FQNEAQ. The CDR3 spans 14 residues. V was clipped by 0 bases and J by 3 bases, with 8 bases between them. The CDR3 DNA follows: TGTGCCAGCAGCTTAGCTCAGGGGTACTATGGCTACACCTTC. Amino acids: CASSLAQGYYGYTF.

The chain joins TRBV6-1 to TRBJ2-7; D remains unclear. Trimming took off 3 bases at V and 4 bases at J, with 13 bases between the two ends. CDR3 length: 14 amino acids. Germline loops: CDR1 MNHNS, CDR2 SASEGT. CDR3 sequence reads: CASSDTPFRYEQYF. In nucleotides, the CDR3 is TGTGCCAGCAGTGACACGCCCTTTCGGTACGAGCAGTACTTC.

The CDR3 sequence: CATFVRGSNTGELFF. For the CDR3, the DNA is TGTGCCACCTTCGTTAGGGGATCGAACACCGGGGAGCTGTTTTTT. The V call is TRBV6-5, the J call TRBJ2-2, with a weak D call TRBD1 (5 bases). Per germline, CDR1 MNHEY and CDR2 SVGAGI. CDR3 size: 15 residues. V was cut by 10 bases and J by 0 bases, with 15 bases left in between.

The CDR3 DNA follows: TGCGCCAGCAGCTTAACCCGGGACAGATTGACTGAAGCTTTCTTT. Translating it yields CASSLTRDRLTEAFF. The chain is built from TRBV5-1 and TRBJ1-1, with TRBD1 matching 7 bases. Germline assignment: CDR1 SGHRS and CDR2 YFSETQ. The CDR3 is made up of 15 amino acids. Unmatched junction bases numbered 9, after V lost 2 bases and J lost 5 bases.

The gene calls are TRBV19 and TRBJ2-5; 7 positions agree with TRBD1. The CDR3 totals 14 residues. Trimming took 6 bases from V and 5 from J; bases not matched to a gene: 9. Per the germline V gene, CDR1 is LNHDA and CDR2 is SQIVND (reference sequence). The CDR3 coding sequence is TGTGCCAGTAGGGGGACAGCCAGAGGGGAGACCCAGTACTTC. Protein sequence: CASRGTARGETQYF.

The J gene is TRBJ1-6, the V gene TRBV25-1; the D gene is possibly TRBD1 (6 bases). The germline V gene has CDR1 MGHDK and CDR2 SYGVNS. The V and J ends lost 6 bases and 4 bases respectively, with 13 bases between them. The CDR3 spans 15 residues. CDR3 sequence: CASSPSGAYNSPLHF. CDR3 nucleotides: TGTGCCAGCAGCCCTTCGGGGGCATATAATTCACCCCTCCACTTT. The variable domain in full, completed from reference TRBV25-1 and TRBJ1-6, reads EADIYQTPRYLVIGTGKKITLECSQTMGHDKMYWYQQDPGMELHLIHYSYGVNSTEKGDLSSESTVSRIRTEHFPLTLESARPSHTSQYLCASSPSGAYNSPLHFGNGTRLTVT.

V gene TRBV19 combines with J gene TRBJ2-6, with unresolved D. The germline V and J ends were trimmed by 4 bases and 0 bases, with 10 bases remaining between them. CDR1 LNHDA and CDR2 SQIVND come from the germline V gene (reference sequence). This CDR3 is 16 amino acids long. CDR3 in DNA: TGTGCCAGTAGTACTTTGAGGAGCTCTGGGGCCAACGTCCTGACTTTC. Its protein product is CASSTLRSSGANVLTF.

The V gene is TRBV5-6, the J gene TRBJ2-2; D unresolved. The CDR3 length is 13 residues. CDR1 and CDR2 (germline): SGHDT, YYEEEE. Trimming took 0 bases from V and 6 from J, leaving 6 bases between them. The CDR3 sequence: CASSLAGPGELFF. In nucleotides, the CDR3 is TGTGCCAGCAGCTTGGCCGGACCCGGGGAGCTGTTTTTT.

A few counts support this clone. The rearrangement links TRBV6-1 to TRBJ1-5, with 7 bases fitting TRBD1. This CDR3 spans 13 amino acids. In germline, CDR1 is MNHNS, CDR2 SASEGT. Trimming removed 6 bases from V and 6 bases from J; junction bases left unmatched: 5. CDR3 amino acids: CASRPRQGQPQHF. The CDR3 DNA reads TGTGCCAGCAGGCCCAGACAGGGTCAGCCCCAGCATTTT.

CDR3 DNA: TGTGCCAGCAGCCCGGACAGGGGGCGGGAGACCCAGTACTTC. Translated, it gives CASSPDRGRETQYF. This rearrangement joins TRBV6-5 to TRBJ2-5; TRBD1 aligns across 11 bases. This CDR3 contains 14 residues. CDR1 and CDR2 (germline): MNHEY, SVGAGI. J was trimmed by 5 bases and V by 6 bases; bases with no gene match: 5.